The rows below give T cell receptor beta chains drawn from one sample of a study of glioma-infiltrating T cells after dendritic cell vaccination. Sequenced by immunoSEQ multiplex PCR; TCRdb stores in-frame clones only, minus some. The data contain 70,000 to 100,000 clones, about four fifths of them singletons. Sequenced here: blood, sampled after dendritic cell vaccination. Receptors originate from a human donor with glioblastoma. Each CDR3 is given with its conserved first and last residue. The order of the fields is clone size, V gene, J gene, D gene, CDR3 protein, CDR3 DNA. A D gene is named only where the DNA matches it firmly. Clone size is not always given. Where it is, it says once, few, many or a class for expanded clones.

.	TRBV25-1	TRBJ2-5	TRBD2	CASSGLEGGETQYF	TGTGCCAGCAGTGGCCTGGAGGGAGGGGAGACCCAGTACTTC
.	TRBV5-1	TRBJ2-3	TRBD1	CASSTDRGITDTQYF	TGCGCCAGCAGCACCGACAGGGGGATCACAGATACGCAGTATTTT
.	TRBV2	TRBJ1-1	TRBD1	CASSADRGLTEAFF	TGTGCCAGCAGTGCGGACAGGGGGCTTACTGAAGCTTTCTTT
.	TRBV5-1	TRBJ2-7	TRBD1	CASSLKDTGARTYEQYF	TGCGCCAGCAGCTTGAAAGATACAGGGGCGAGGACCTACGAGCAGTACTTC
.	TRBV5-6	TRBJ2-7	TRBD2	CASSLWRGTYEQYF	TGTGCCAGCAGCTTGTGGCGGGGGACCTACGAGCAGTACTTC
.	TRBV11-2	TRBJ2-7	TRBD1	CASSSTQGSYEQYF	TGTGCCAGCAGCTCAACACAGGGGTCCTACGAGCAGTACTTC
.	TRBV5-1	TRBJ1-4	.	CASSLTTRGEKLFF	TGCGCCAGCAGCCTGACGACACGGGGGGAAAAACTGTTTTTT
.	TRBV5-1	TRBJ2-3	TRBD2	CASSLGGTSYLTDTQYF	TGCGCCAGCAGCTTGGGTGGGACTAGCTATCTCACAGATACGCAGTATTTT
.	TRBV6-6	TRBJ2-7	.	CASSRTGNEQYF	TGTGCCAGCAGCCGGACTGGAAACGAGCAGTACTTC
.	TRBV6-5	TRBJ2-7	.	CASSHPGLGAYEQYF	TGTGCCAGCAGCCACCCCGGGTTGGGAGCGTACGAGCAGTACTTC
.	TRBV29-1	TRBJ1-2	TRBD1	CSVEGQGYGYTF	TGCAGCGTTGAAGGACAGGGCTATGGCTACACCTTC
.	TRBV5-1	TRBJ1-1	.	CASRRDPGDTEAFF	TGCGCCAGCAGACGTGACCCAGGGGACACTGAAGCTTTCTTT
.	TRBV7-2	TRBJ1-2	.	CASSFSQAPYGYTF	TGTGCCAGCAGCTTTAGTCAAGCCCCGTATGGCTACACCTTC
.	TRBV7-6	TRBJ2-7	.	CASSPNPGFFYEQYF	TGTGCCAGCAGCCCCAATCCCGGTTTCTTCTACGAGCAGTACTTC
.	TRBV19	TRBJ1-6	.	CASVAGPNNSPLHF	TGTGCCAGTGTCGCGGGCCCAAATAATTCACCCCTCCACTTT
.	TRBV7-6	TRBJ2-5	TRBD2	CASSLAPSGGLGRAETQYF	TGTGCCAGCAGCTTAGCGCCTAGCGGGGGCCTCGGGAGGGCAGAGACCCAGTACTTC
few	TRBV4-2	TRBJ1-3	TRBD1	CASSPWDRLRGNTIYF	TGTGCCAGCAGCCCCTGGGACAGGCTACGTGGAAACACCATATATTTT
.	TRBV19	TRBJ1-5	TRBD1	CASSPDREVNQPQHF	TGTGCCAGTAGTCCGGACAGGGAAGTAAATCAGCCCCAGCATTTT
.	TRBV4-1	TRBJ1-2	TRBD1	CASSRYPADREGFNGYTF	TGCGCCAGCAGCCGCTACCCCGCGGACAGGGAGGGATTCAATGGCTACACCTTC
.	TRBV11-2	TRBJ1-6	TRBD1	CATGQASGSPLHF	TGTGCCACCGGACAGGCATCGGGATCACCCCTCCACTTT
.	TRBV18	TRBJ2-7	.	CASSPPQGHEQYF	TGTGCCAGCTCACCACCGCAGGGTCACGAGCAGTACTTC
.	TRBV10-3	TRBJ1-2	TRBD1	CAISELAGGGYTF	TGTGCCATCAGTGAATTGGCAGGGGGAGGCTACACCTTC
.	TRBV2	TRBJ2-3	.	CASQGSSTDTQYF	TGTGCCTCACAGGGATCGAGCACAGATACGCAGTATTTT
.	TRBV5-1	TRBJ2-2	TRBD1	CASSFDRGSVGTGELFF	TGCGCCAGCAGCTTTGACAGGGGGAGTGTGGGGACCGGGGAGCTGTTTTTT
.	TRBV2	TRBJ1-4	.	CASKGRRGEEKLFF	TGTGCCAGCAAGGGGCGGCGGGGAGAGGAAAAACTGTTTTTT
.	TRBV6-5	TRBJ2-3	.	CASSYDLRGTTDTQYF	TGTGCCAGCAGTTACGATCTCCGGGGTACTACAGATACGCAGTATTTT
once	TRBV30	TRBJ1-1	TRBD1	CAWSVVDRAEAFF	TGTGCCTGGAGTGTCGTGGACAGGGCTGAAGCTTTCTTT
.	TRBV7-2	TRBJ2-3	.	CASTVGGGDTQYF	TGTGCCAGCACCGTGGGAGGGGGAGATACGCAGTATTTT
.	TRBV15	TRBJ2-7	.	CATSRDLSRSSYEQYF	TGTGCCACCAGCAGAGATCTTTCCCGTTCCTCCTACGAGCAGTACTTC
.	TRBV5-1	TRBJ2-2	.	CASSKGERYTGELFF	TGCGCCAGCAGCAAAGGAGAACGGTACACCGGGGAGCTGTTTTTT
.	TRBV6-6	TRBJ2-2	.	CASSYSSGAGELFF	TGTGCCAGCAGTTACTCTTCCGGGGCCGGGGAGCTGTTTTTT
.	TRBV6-5	TRBJ2-7	.	CASSSSQALGSYEQYF	TGTGCCAGCAGTTCCTCACAGGCGTTGGGGTCCTACGAGCAGTACTTC
.	TRBV18	TRBJ2-2	.	CASSPAGASGELFF	TGTGCCAGCTCCCCGGCGGGGGCCTCCGGGGAGCTGTTTTTT
once	TRBV30	TRBJ2-3	TRBD2	CAWSAGTSGVGDTQYF	TGTGCCTGGAGCGCCGGGACTAGCGGGGTGGGAGATACGCAGTATTTT
many	TRBV2	TRBJ1-2	.	CASSTMSANYGYTF	TGTGCCAGCAGTACGATGTCAGCTAACTATGGCTACACCTTC
few	TRBV6-6	TRBJ2-6	.	CASSYSREAGANVLTF	TGTGCCAGCAGTTACTCCAGGGAAGCTGGGGCCAACGTCCTGACTTTC
.	TRBV9	TRBJ1-2	.	CASSVTGNQHYGYTF	TGTGCCAGCAGCGTTACAGGGAATCAGCACTATGGCTACACCTTC
.	TRBV7-9	TRBJ1-1	.	CASRPTGGTEAFF	TGTGCCAGCAGACCGACAGGAGGCACTGAAGCTTTCTTT
few	TRBV5-4	TRBJ2-3	TRBD1	CASSLAGQGTDTQYF	TGTGCCAGCAGCTTGGCCGGACAGGGGACAGATACGCAGTATTTT
once	TRBV5-1	TRBJ1-1	.	CASSLGQPDEAFF	TGCGCCAGCAGCCTCGGACAGCCCGATGAAGCTTTCTTT
.	TRBV6-1	TRBJ1-2	.	CASGRGNYGYTF	TGTGCCAGCGGAAGGGGTAACTATGGCTACACCTTC
.	TRBV6-1	TRBJ2-2	TRBD1	CASTRTGGNTGELFF	TGTGCCAGCACCAGGACAGGGGGGAACACCGGGGAGCTGTTTTTT
.	TRBV7-2	TRBJ1-1	TRBD1	CASSLDRATEAFF	TGTGCCAGCAGCCTCGACAGGGCCACTGAAGCTTTCTTT
few	TRBV25-1	TRBJ1-6	.	CASSELVPRQSNSPLHF	TGTGCCAGCAGTGAATTAGTCCCGAGACAGAGTAATTCACCCCTCCACTTT
.	TRBV5-1	TRBJ2-7	TRBD1	CASSTGGYEQYF	TGCGCCAGCAGCACAGGGGGGTACGAGCAGTACTTC
.	TRBV9	TRBJ1-1	.	CASSVGGDTEAFF	TGTGCCAGCAGCGTAGGGGGGGACACTGAAGCTTTCTTT
.	TRBV16	TRBJ1-2	.	CASSQSRSGGDYGYTF	TGTGCCAGCAGCCAATCGCGGAGTGGAGGGGACTATGGCTACACCTTC
once	TRBV30	TRBJ2-1	TRBD2	CAWSQKGTSGGHEQFF	TGTGCCTGGAGCCAAAAGGGGACTAGCGGGGGACATGAGCAGTTCTTC
.	TRBV10-3	TRBJ2-7	TRBD1	CAISSGTGLGEQYF	TGTGCCATCAGTTCAGGGACAGGGTTGGGCGAGCAGTACTTC
.	TRBV15	TRBJ2-7	.	CATSRESDSTEQYF	TGTGCCACCAGCAGGGAGTCCGACTCAACCGAGCAGTACTTC
.	TRBV27	TRBJ1-1	TRBD1	CASRTGLNTEAFF	TGTGCCAGCAGGACAGGGTTGAACACTGAAGCTTTCTTT
.	TRBV18	TRBJ2-1	TRBD1	CASSPPRTGSYNEQFF	TGTGCCAGCTCACCACCAAGGACAGGATCCTACAATGAGCAGTTCTTC
.	TRBV27	TRBJ1-1	.	CASSLLGQYTEAFF	TGTGCCAGCAGTTTACTAGGACAGTACACTGAAGCTTTCTTT
.	TRBV11-2	TRBJ1-1	.	CASSFTGRDTEAFF	TGTGCCAGCAGCTTCACAGGGAGGGACACTGAAGCTTTCTTT